This TCR beta chain originates from a study of T cells after yellow fever vaccination. Study background: Fractions of low cell number were prepared using SMART-Seq v4 Ultra Low Input.

CDR3 length: 16 residues. Germline assignment: CDR1 LGHNA and CDR2 YSLEER. With 1 base clipped from V and 9 bases from J, the junction kept 11 bases outside the gene matches. This clonotype was seen a handful of times. They built TCR cDNA with 5'RACE template switching, a step that put in a universal primer site and UMIs. TCRdb independently ran MiXCR on the 5' RACE reads; one entry per CDR3 protein. The top ten clones hold over 12% of a sample with 550,000 to 750,000 distinct CDR3 sequences, approximately 13% of them seen once. This TCR came from a man aged 25 to 40 who received the YFV17D yellow fever vaccine. The V call is TRBV4-3, the J call TRBJ2-1; the match to TRBD2 covers 8 bases. The sequences come from PBMCs, collected on the day of the yellow fever booster vaccination. CDR3 DNA sequence: TGCGCCAGCAGCCAAGGAGCGGGACTAGGGATTGGTGAGCAGTTCTTC. Residues: CASSQGAGLGIGEQFF.